These 8 T cell receptor beta chains were all obtained from the same sample, sequenced in a study of blood T cell repertoires in COVID-19. The method was immunoSEQ multiplex PCR; TCRdb's version includes in-frame clones alone and lacks a portion of them. The sample carries about 340,000 clones, about 89% recorded once. The sample consisted of peripheral blood. Source of these receptors: a woman aged 45-65 years with COVID-19, enrolled during active disease.

V gene TRBV4-2 combines with J gene TRBJ1-1, with TRBD1 matching over 7 bases. CDR3 length: 17 amino acids. Germline values: CDR1 LGHNA, CDR2 YNFKEQ. Unmatched junction bases numbered 9, after V lost 0 bases and J lost 2 bases. The CDR3 loop is CASSQEGTELLNTEAFF. DNA of the CDR3: TGTGCCAGCAGCCAAGAAGGGACAGAGCTTTTAAACACTGAAGCTTTCTTT.

The chain uses TRBV7-8 and TRBJ2-2; no clear D. Germline V gene sequence: CDR1 SGHVS, CDR2 FQNEAQ. There are 15 residues in the CDR3. Trimming left V 5 bases short and J 0 bases short, with 10 bases between. The CDR3 DNA reads TGTGCCAGCAGCCTGTTCCTAGCGAACACCGGGGAGCTGTTTTTT. Translated: CASSLFLANTGELFF. The full variable domain, rest sourced from reference TRBV7-8 and TRBJ2-2, is GAGVSQSPRYKVAKRGQDVALRCDPISGHVSLFWYQQALGQGPEFLTYFQNEAQLDKSGLPSDRFFAERPEGSVSTLKIQRTQQEDSAVYLCASSLFLANTGELFFGEGSRLTVL.

The V call is TRBV30, the J call TRBJ2-3; 14 positions match TRBD2. Per germline, CDR1 GTSNPN and CDR2 SVGIG (reference sequence). After removal of 3 bases from V and 4 bases from J, the junction contained 6 bases not matched to a gene. The CDR3 has 16 amino acids. The chain's CDR3 is CAWRRTSGRLSDTQYF. CDR3 bases: TGTGCCTGGAGGCGGACTAGCGGGAGGCTCTCAGATACGCAGTATTTT.

The rearrangement links TRBV4-1 to TRBJ2-1, with a tentative D call TRBD2 (6 bases). Germline CDR1 MGHRA, CDR2 YSYEKL. V was shortened by 4 bases and J by 5 bases, with 6 bases between the two germline ends. This CDR3 region has 12 residues. The CDR3 loop is CASSRGDNEQFF. In nucleotides, the CDR3 is TGCGCCAGCAGCCGCGGGGACAATGAGCAGTTCTTC.

The chain links TRBV12-1 to TRBJ2-1; TRBD2, as called in the table, went unchecked against the DNA. TRBV12-1 is designated a pseudogene. The CDR3 runs 12 residues. The DNA for the CDR3 is TGTGCCAGCAGCCAACCTGGAGGTGAGCAGTTCTTC. Its protein product is CASSQPGGEQFF.

This clone was detected only a few times. V usage is TRBV30 and J usage is TRBJ2-1; TRBD2 agrees at 8 bases. Germline V gives CDR1 GTSNPN, CDR2 SVGIG (reference sequence). The CDR3 is 14 residues long. The J segment lost 7 bases and the V segment lost 2 bases, leaving 7 bases of the junction unmatched. The CDR3 DNA reads TGTGCCTGGAGTAGAGCGGGAGAATGGAATGAGCAGTTCTTC. It yields the protein CAWSRAGEWNEQFF.

The CDR3 bases are TGCGCCAGCAGCTTGCCGGGTAAACCCTACGAGCAGTACTTC. Protein sequence: CASSLPGKPYEQYF. The rearrangement joins TRBV5-1 to TRBJ2-7, with D unclear. This CDR3 is built from 14 residues. The V gene lost 1 base and the J gene lost 2 bases, with 10 bases spanning the gap. From germline, CDR1 is SGHRS and CDR2 YFSETQ.

The table lists this clone with a few counts. This chain links TRBV6-6 with TRBJ2-2; 12 bases fit TRBD2. In germline, CDR1 is MNHNY, CDR2 SVGAGI (reference sequence). J was trimmed by 10 bases and V by 5 bases; bases with no gene match: 11. The CDR3 has 16 amino acids. The CDR3 is CASSASSGLAGPELFF. The CDR3 DNA reads TGTGCCAGCAGTGCTTCTTCGGGACTAGCGGGCCCGGAGCTGTTTTTT.